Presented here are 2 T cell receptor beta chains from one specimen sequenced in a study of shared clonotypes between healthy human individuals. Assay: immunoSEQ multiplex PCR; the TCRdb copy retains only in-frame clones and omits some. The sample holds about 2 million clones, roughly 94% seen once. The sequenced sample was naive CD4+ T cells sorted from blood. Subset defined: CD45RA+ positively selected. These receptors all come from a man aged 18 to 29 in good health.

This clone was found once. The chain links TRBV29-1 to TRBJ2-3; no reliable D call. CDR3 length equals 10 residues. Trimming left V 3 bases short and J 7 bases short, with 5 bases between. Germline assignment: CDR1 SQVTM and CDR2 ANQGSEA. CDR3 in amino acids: CSVDSYTQYF. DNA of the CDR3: TGCAGCGTTGATAGTTATACGCAGTATTTT.

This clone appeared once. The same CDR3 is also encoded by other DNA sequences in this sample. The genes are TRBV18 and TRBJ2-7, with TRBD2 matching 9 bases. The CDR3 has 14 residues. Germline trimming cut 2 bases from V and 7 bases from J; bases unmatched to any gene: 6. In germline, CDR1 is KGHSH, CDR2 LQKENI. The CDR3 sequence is CASSPAGGPREQYF. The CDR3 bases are TGTGCCAGCTCACCAGCGGGAGGGCCAAGGGAGCAGTACTTC.